Sequencing of this T cell receptor beta chain was carried out in a study of blood T cell repertoires in COVID-19. Per the original data handling: Counts of nucleated cells, estimated from reference gene primer amplification, were obtained. Assay used: immunoSEQ multiplex PCR; TCRdb lists only in-frame clones, some missing. The V and J calls and clone size come from that table; D and trimming were worked out from the DNA. The repertoire has approximately 70,000 clones, around nine tenths of them found once; the top ten carry about 6.6%. CDR3 length: 15 residues. V lost 0 bases to trimming and J lost 2 bases, with 8 bases between them. From germline, CDR1 is SGDLS and CDR2 YYNGEE.

The receptor was derived from a man over 45 with active COVID-19. Sequenced input: peripheral blood. The rearrangement links TRBV9 to TRBJ1-4; no reliable D call. The CDR3 sequence is CASSVGADTNEKLFF. Written as DNA, the CDR3 is TGTGCCAGCAGCGTAGGGGCAGACACTAATGAAAAACTGTTTTTT.